The clone carrying this TCR beta chain was seen many times. Authors of the study amplified TCR beta CDR3 regions from RNA transcripts. The HTBI primer set drove a first-round RT-PCR of the TCR CDR3. TCRdb used MiXCR to reprocess the multiplex PCR reads, holding one entry per CDR3 protein. This sample carries more than 600,000 distinct CDR3 sequences, roughly 15% of them seen once, and the ten largest clones take approximately 8.4%. The data were obtained in a study of T cells in Graves' hyperthyroidism and ophthalmopathy. The V end lost 3 bases, the J end lost 5 bases, and 7 bases lay between the germline ends. Germline V lookup: CDR1 SNHLY, CDR2 FYNNEI. The CDR3 sequence is 13 residues long. The study excluded patients with uncontrolled infection, other autoimmune disease, pregnancy or lactation.

The V gene is TRBV2, the J gene TRBJ1-4; a weak D match, TRBD1 (6 bases). The sample comprised blood. The sequence was obtained from a man aged 18-30 years with Graves' hyperthyroidism. The CDR3 nucleotides read TGTGCCAGCAGTGATAGGGGGAATGAAAAACTGTTTTTT. Amino acid sequence: CASSDRGNEKLFF.